The sequence of this T cell receptor beta chain was determined in a study of blood T cell repertoires in COVID-19. In the study overall: Whether acute or convalescent, the COVID-19 samples came from the United States, Italy and Spain. T cells, B-cell-depleted T cells, or PBMCs supplied cDNA or gDNA.

The germline V gene encodes CDR1 MGHRA and CDR2 YSYEKL. This CDR3 is 15 amino acids long. The germline V and J ends were trimmed by 2 bases and 8 bases, with 13 bases remaining between them. Authors' data handling: By means of reference gene primer amplification, nucleated cell counts were estimated. Profiled with immunoSEQ multiplex PCR; TCRdb holds only in-frame clones, not every one. That table is the source of V, J and clone size, and D and trimming were worked out from the DNA. The table records around 130,000 clones, around 90% of them present only once. This chain connects TRBV4-1 to TRBJ1-6; possibly TRBD1 for D (5 bases). This sequence was found in a woman older than 75 with acute or convalescent COVID-19. Sequencing input: peripheral blood. This chain's CDR3 is CASSQRQGLHSPLHF. The CDR3 nucleotides are TGCGCCAGCAGCCAAAGGCAGGGCCTTCATTCACCCCTCCACTTT.